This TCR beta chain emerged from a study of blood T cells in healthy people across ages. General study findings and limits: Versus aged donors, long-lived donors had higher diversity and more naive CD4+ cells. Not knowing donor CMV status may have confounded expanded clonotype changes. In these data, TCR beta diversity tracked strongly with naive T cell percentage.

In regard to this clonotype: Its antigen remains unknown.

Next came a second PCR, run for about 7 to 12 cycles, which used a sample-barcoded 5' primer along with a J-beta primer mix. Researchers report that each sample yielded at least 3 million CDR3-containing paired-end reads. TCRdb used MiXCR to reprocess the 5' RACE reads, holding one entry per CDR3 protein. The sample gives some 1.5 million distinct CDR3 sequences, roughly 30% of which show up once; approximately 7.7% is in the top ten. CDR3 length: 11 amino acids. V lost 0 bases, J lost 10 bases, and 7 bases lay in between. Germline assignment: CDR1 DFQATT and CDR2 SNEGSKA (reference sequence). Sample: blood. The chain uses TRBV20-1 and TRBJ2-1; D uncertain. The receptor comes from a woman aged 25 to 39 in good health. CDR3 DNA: TGCAGTGCTAGAGATAAAGGGGAGCAGTTCTTC. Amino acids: CSARDKGEQFF.